Each of the 18 T cell receptor beta chains below was sequenced from the same sample in a study of cytomegalovirus exposure and HLA in healthy donors. PCR amplification relied on 60 Vbeta primers (plus 13 Jbeta primers). Profiled with immunoSEQ multiplex PCR; TCRdb holds only in-frame clones, not every one. This sample has some 190,000 clones, with around 80% found just once. The source material was PBMCs. These TCRs come from a man younger than 30 in good health and CMV-seronegative.

The CDR3 region is CASSGAGTGDGYTF. The CDR3 region has the DNA TGCGCCAGCAGCGGCGCGGGGACAGGGGATGGCTACACCTTC. This chain connects TRBV5-1 to TRBJ1-2; 10 bases match TRBD1. Looked up from germline, CDR1 is SGHRS and CDR2 is YFSETQ. J lost 6 bases, V lost 4 bases, and 6 bases had no gene match. This CDR3 is 14 amino acids long.

The chain has TRBV19 and TRBJ2-5; 13 bases map to TRBD2. Germline values: CDR1 LNHDA, CDR2 SQIVND (reference sequence). CDR3 size: 17 residues. J was trimmed by 0 bases and V by 4 bases; bases with no gene match: 5. DNA for the CDR3: TGTGCCAGTAGTAGGACTAGCGGGGGAGTAAACCAAGAGACCCAGTACTTC. Translated: CASSRTSGGVNQETQYF.

The chain carries TRBV27 and TRBJ2-5; TRBD1 might be the D (6 bases). The CDR3 has 14 amino acids. V gave up 3 bases and J gave up 7 bases, with 15 bases separating them. Per germline, CDR1 MNHEY and CDR2 SMNVEV (reference sequence). In nucleotides, the CDR3 is TGTGCCAGCAGTTTTTCCCAGGGGATCGGGACCCAGTACTTC. Residues: CASSFSQGIGTQYF.

The chain links TRBV2 to TRBJ2-7; 13 nucleotides match TRBD2. J was trimmed by 7 bases and V by 6 bases; bases with no gene match: 6. The germline CDR1 and CDR2 sequences are SNHLY and FYNNEI. The CDR3 runs 14 residues. The CDR3 loop is CASREGLAGSEQYF. The CDR3 DNA sequence: TGTGCCAGCAGAGAGGGACTAGCGGGAAGTGAGCAGTACTTC.

The chain employs TRBV1 and TRBJ2-2; the table's D gene call, TRBD1, was not cross checked with the DNA. TRBV1 constitutes a pseudogene. The CDR3 runs to 15 residues. Here the CDR3 DNA reads TGCACCAGCAGCCAGGGACACCCGAACACCGGGGAGCTGTTTTTT. Translating it yields CTSSQGHPNTGELFF.

The gene calls are TRBV29-1 and TRBJ2-3, with D uncertain. The ends were cut back, 4 bases at V and 6 bases at J, with 26 bases in the middle. The CDR3 length is 17 residues. Germline V gene lookup returns CDR1 SQVTM and CDR2 ANQGSEA. The CDR3 DNA reads as TGCAGCGTTGGTCCCTCCTTGGAGCTCGCCGTTTGGGATACGCAGTATTTT. Its translation is CSVGPSLELAVWDTQYF.

The chain employs TRBV6-5 and TRBJ2-1; D is perhaps TRBD2 (6 bases). CDR1 and CDR2 from the germline V gene are MNHEY and SVGAGI. This CDR3 is built from 12 residues. V lost 6 bases and J 9 bases, leaving 12 bases between the germline ends. CDR3 sequence: CASSGGSGEQFF. For the CDR3, the DNA is TGTGCCAGCAGCGGGGGATCAGGTGAGCAGTTCTTC.

The rearrangement uses TRBV6-1 and TRBJ2-7, with 9 bases matching TRBD2. This CDR3 is 18 amino acids long. V was pared by 4 bases and J by 5 bases, with 18 bases of the junction left unmatched. Germline CDR1 MNHNS, CDR2 SASEGT. The CDR3: CASSAPGGRASFRDEQYF. CDR3 in DNA: TGTGCCAGCAGTGCCCCCGGCGGGAGGGCCTCTTTCAGGGACGAGCAGTACTTC.

Turning to this clone: Other DNA sequences in this sample translate to the same CDR3. This chain uses TRBV6-5 with TRBJ1-6; 8 bases match TRBD1. Germline values: CDR1 MNHEY, CDR2 SVGAGI. The ends lost 6 bases at V and 7 bases at J; junction bases unmatched: 5. The CDR3 is 14 amino acids. CDR3 loop: CASRGTGKNSPLHF. CDR3 coding DNA: TGTGCCAGCAGGGGGACAGGAAAGAATTCACCCCTCCACTTT.

The gene calls are TRBV6-4 and TRBJ2-1; possibly TRBD1 for D (5 bases). Trimming cost V 5 bases and J 5 bases, with 10 bases left between them. This CDR3 region has 13 residues. Germline CDR1 is MRHNA and CDR2 is SNTAGT. The CDR3 nucleotides read TGTGCCAGCAGTAGCCAGGGCAACAATGAGCAGTTCTTC. It is translated as CASSSQGNNEQFF.

The gene calls are TRBV4-1 and TRBJ2-6, with D maybe TRBD1 (5 bases). Trimming removed 1 base from V and 0 bases from J, with 19 bases in between. This CDR3 spans 20 amino acids. Germline loops: CDR1 MGHRA, CDR2 YSYEKL. This chain's CDR3 is CASSQVEAITGASGANVLTF. The CDR3 nucleotides read TGCGCCAGCAGCCAAGTTGAAGCAATTACAGGTGCCTCTGGGGCCAACGTCCTGACTTTC.

CDR3 sequence (DNA): TGTGCCAGCAGGAGAGGGGAGACCCAGTACTTC. Translation: CASRRGETQYF. The chain carries TRBV25-1 and TRBJ2-5; D perhaps matches TRBD2 (5 bases). Germline V gives CDR1 MGHDK, CDR2 SYGVNS. CDR3 size: 11 residues. The V end was cut by 6 bases, the J end by 5 bases, with 7 bases between.

In this sample, this clone turned up a few times. The V call is TRBV6-1, the J call TRBJ1-1, with D possibly TRBD1 on 5 matching bases. Trimming left V 5 bases short and J 1 base short, with 11 bases between. Germline V gene data show CDR1 as MNHNS and CDR2 as SASEGT. The CDR3 runs 14 residues. The CDR3 DNA sequence: TGTGCCAGCAGTCCAATTCAGGGGAACACTGAAGCTTTCTTT. It codes for CASSPIQGNTEAFF.

This clone has only one observation. The rearrangement joins TRBV5-1 to TRBJ1-5; possibly TRBD1 for D (6 bases). This CDR3 region has 16 residues. Germline V lookup: CDR1 SGHRS, CDR2 YFSETQ. V was trimmed by 4 bases and J by 6 bases, leaving 20 bases between them. The CDR3 region has the DNA TGCGCCAGCAGCCCGGGGGGGACAACCGGGGGTCAGCCCCAGCATTTT. Translation: CASSPGGTTGGQPQHF.

The V call is TRBV2, the J call TRBJ1-1, with TRBD1 as a possible D gene (5 bases). With 6 bases removed from V and 0 bases from J, the gap between germline ends came to 11 bases. This CDR3 is 14 amino acids long. Germline lookup yields CDR1 SNHLY and CDR2 FYNNEI. In DNA, the CDR3 is TGTGCCAGCAGCGGTTTACAGGTGAACACTGAAGCTTTCTTT. Amino acid sequence: CASSGLQVNTEAFF.

This clone came up once. The V and J genes are TRBV7-9 and TRBJ1-1, with D unclear. This CDR3 comprises 13 residues. CDR1 is SEHNR and CDR2 is FQNEAQ in the germline V gene (reference sequence). Between the trimmed V and J ends, which lost 0 bases and 0 bases, there was a span of 2 bases. This chain's CDR3 is CASSLALNTEAFF. The CDR3 bases are TGTGCCAGCAGCTTAGCCTTGAACACTGAAGCTTTCTTT.

CDR3 loop: CASSVNGILEAFF. As DNA, the CDR3 is TGTGCCAGCAGCGTAAACGGTATCCTTGAAGCTTTCTTT. The chain joins TRBV11-2 to TRBJ1-1; no firm D call. There are 13 residues in the CDR3. Germline CDR1 SGHAT, CDR2 FQNNGV. Trimming stripped 5 bases from V and 7 bases from J, with 14 bases between.

On this clone: This CDR3 is also generated by other DNA sequences in the sample. The J gene is TRBJ1-2, the V gene TRBV9; D may be TRBD1 (6 bases). Deletions cut 5 bases from V and 3 bases from J, with 14 bases between. This CDR3 has 14 amino acids. Per germline, CDR1 SGDLS and CDR2 YYNGEE. The CDR3 coding sequence is TGTGCCAGCAGTGAACAGGGTACCCACTATGGCTACACCTTC. Residues: CASSEQGTHYGYTF.